This is a list of T cell receptor beta chains from one sample in a study of control samples from healthy donors and cancer patients. Clones were read by immunoSEQ multiplex PCR, and TCRdb kept only the in-frame ones, dropping some. The table lists some 80,000 clones, 80% to 90% of them singletons, with under 2.5% in the top ten. Material for sequencing was PBMCs. Receptors were obtained from a woman aged 55-69 years with head and neck cancer. Each CDR3 is given with its conserved first and last residue. The D gene is left open where the match is weak. Not all rows give a size; the values are once, few, many and, for expanded clones, a class.

j_call: TRBJ2-5; v_call: TRBV16; d_call: NA; clone_size: NA; cdr3_nt: TGTGCCAGCAGCCAATCAAGAGAGACCCAGTACTTC; cdr3_aa: CASSQSRETQYF
j_call: TRBJ2-1; v_call: TRBV6-1; d_call: TRBD2; clone_size: once; cdr3_nt: TGTGCCAGCTGCCTAGCGGGAGTTGACGAGCAGTTCTTC; cdr3_aa: CASCLAGVDEQFF
j_call: TRBJ2-1; v_call: TRBV13; d_call: NA; clone_size: NA; cdr3_nt: TGTGCCAGCAGCGCGCACAGCGTGAGCTCCTACAATGAGCAGTTCTTC; cdr3_aa: CASSAHSVSSYNEQFF
j_call: TRBJ1-1; v_call: TRBV6-5; d_call: TRBD1; clone_size: NA; cdr3_nt: TGTGCCAGCAGTTACGGGGGACAGTTGAACACTGAAGCTTTCTTT; cdr3_aa: CASSYGGQLNTEAFF
j_call: TRBJ2-5; v_call: TRBV10-1; d_call: NA; clone_size: NA; cdr3_nt: TGCGCCAGCAGTCCTCTAGGGGCGGAGACCCAGTACTTC; cdr3_aa: CASSPLGAETQYF
j_call: TRBJ2-1; v_call: TRBV18; d_call: NA; clone_size: NA; cdr3_nt: TGTGCCAGCTCACTCCTAGTACTAGGAGAGGGCTCCTACAATGAGCAGTTCTTC; cdr3_aa: CASSLLVLGEGSYNEQFF
j_call: TRBJ1-3; v_call: TRBV7-9; d_call: NA; clone_size: few; cdr3_nt: TGTGCTAGCGGGGGACGAGGAAACACCATATATTTT; cdr3_aa: CASGGRGNTIYF
j_call: TRBJ2-3; v_call: TRBV7-2; d_call: NA; clone_size: once; cdr3_nt: TGTGCCAGCAGCTTAGATCGCGGCGGAACCAGCACAGATACGCAGTATTTT; cdr3_aa: CASSLDRGGTSTDTQYF
j_call: TRBJ2-1; v_call: TRBV3-1/TRBV3-2; d_call: TRBD1; clone_size: once; cdr3_nt: TGTGCCAGCAGCCACCGTCCCGGGACAGGTTCCTACAATGAGCAGTTCTTC; cdr3_aa: CASSHRPGTGSYNEQFF
j_call: TRBJ2-5; v_call: TRBV19; d_call: TRBD2; clone_size: NA; cdr3_nt: TGTGCCAGTAGTATAGGTGGACTAGCGGGACGAGAGACCCAGTACTTC; cdr3_aa: CASSIGGLAGRETQYF
j_call: TRBJ1-5; v_call: TRBV27; d_call: TRBD1; clone_size: NA; cdr3_nt: TGTGCCAGCAGACCACTGGCCGGGGACAGGAGACTTAGCAATCAGCCCCAGCATTTT; cdr3_aa: CASRPLAGDRRLSNQPQHF
j_call: TRBJ2-3; v_call: TRBV2; d_call: NA; clone_size: once; cdr3_nt: TGTGCCAGCAGGTTTGACACAGATACGCAGTATTTT; cdr3_aa: CASRFDTDTQYF
j_call: TRBJ2-5; v_call: TRBV30; d_call: NA; clone_size: NA; cdr3_nt: TGTGCCTGCAAACTTACAGAGACCCAGTACTTC; cdr3_aa: CACKLTETQYF
j_call: TRBJ2-7; v_call: TRBV7-2; d_call: NA; clone_size: NA; cdr3_nt: TGTGCCAGCAGCTTATCCGGCTACGAGCAGTACTTC; cdr3_aa: CASSLSGYEQYF
j_call: TRBJ1-4; v_call: TRBV4-1; d_call: NA; clone_size: once; cdr3_nt: TGCGCCAGCAGCCAATTGTATGAAAAACTGTTTTTT; cdr3_aa: CASSQLYEKLFF
j_call: TRBJ2-7; v_call: TRBV19; d_call: TRBD2; clone_size: NA; cdr3_nt: TGTGCCAGTAGTATCCGGGGGGTGGGGTCCTACGAGCAGTACTTC; cdr3_aa: CASSIRGVGSYEQYF
j_call: TRBJ1-2; v_call: TRBV24-1; d_call: NA; clone_size: NA; cdr3_nt: TGTGCCACCAGTGATTTCTCCAGCTATGGCTACACCTTC; cdr3_aa: CATSDFSSYGYTF
j_call: TRBJ1-2; v_call: TRBV7-3; d_call: NA; clone_size: NA; cdr3_nt: TGTGCCAGCAGCTTACAGGGTGGGGGCTACACCTTC; cdr3_aa: CASSLQGGGYTF
j_call: TRBJ1-2; v_call: TRBV29-1; d_call: NA; clone_size: NA; cdr3_nt: TGCAGCGTTGAGACAGAAAACTATGGCTACACCTTC; cdr3_aa: CSVETENYGYTF
j_call: TRBJ1-1; v_call: TRBV2; d_call: NA; clone_size: NA; cdr3_nt: TGTGCCAGCAGGATAACCAAGAACACTGAAGCTTTCTTT; cdr3_aa: CASRITKNTEAFF
j_call: TRBJ2-7; v_call: TRBV28; d_call: NA; clone_size: few; cdr3_nt: TGTGCCAGCAGTGCGAATTTTAAAGCCTACGAGCAGTACTTC; cdr3_aa: CASSANFKAYEQYF
j_call: TRBJ1-1; v_call: TRBV25-1; d_call: TRBD1; clone_size: once; cdr3_nt: TGTGCCAGCAGTCGAGGACAGGGAATGTTGAACACTGAAGCTTTCTTT; cdr3_aa: CASSRGQGMLNTEAFF
j_call: TRBJ1-4; v_call: TRBV29-1; d_call: TRBD1; clone_size: NA; cdr3_nt: TGCAGCGTTAATGACAGGGCAACTAATGAAAAACTGTTTTTT; cdr3_aa: CSVNDRATNEKLFF
j_call: TRBJ2-7; v_call: TRBV9; d_call: TRBD1; clone_size: NA; cdr3_nt: TGTGCCAGCAGCCCCCTCCTGACAGGGTCCGGGTACGAGCAGTACTTC; cdr3_aa: CASSPLLTGSGYEQYF
j_call: TRBJ1-3; v_call: TRBV10-2; d_call: NA; clone_size: NA; cdr3_nt: TGCGCCAGCAGTGATCGTTCGACAGTCTCTGGAAACACCATATATTTT; cdr3_aa: CASSDRSTVSGNTIYF
j_call: TRBJ1-6; v_call: TRBV29-1; d_call: NA; clone_size: once; cdr3_nt: TGCAGCGTTGTATTGGAGGTGGGTTCACCCCTCCACTTT; cdr3_aa: CSVVLEVGSPLHF
j_call: TRBJ2-6; v_call: TRBV30; d_call: NA; clone_size: NA; cdr3_nt: TGTGCCTCTCCCGGGACTGGGGCCAACGTCCTGACTTTC; cdr3_aa: CASPGTGANVLTF
j_call: TRBJ2-7; v_call: TRBV11-2; d_call: NA; clone_size: NA; cdr3_nt: TGTGCCAGCAGCTTACGGACCGCCGCCTACGAGCAGTACTTC; cdr3_aa: CASSLRTAAYEQYF
j_call: TRBJ2-3; v_call: TRBV7-2; d_call: NA; clone_size: NA; cdr3_nt: TGTGCCAGCAGCTTCTCAGATCAGCAGTATTTT; cdr3_aa: CASSFSDQQYF
j_call: TRBJ2-7; v_call: TRBV12-5; d_call: TRBD2; clone_size: NA; cdr3_nt: TGTGCTAGTGGTTTGGGACTAGCGGGTGGCTACGAGCAGTACTTC; cdr3_aa: CASGLGLAGGYEQYF
j_call: TRBJ1-5; v_call: TRBV3-1/TRBV3-2; d_call: TRBD1; clone_size: NA; cdr3_nt: TGTGCCAGCAGCCAGAGCCCCTGGACAGGGGGACAGCCCCAGCATTTT; cdr3_aa: CASSQSPWTGGQPQHF
j_call: TRBJ1-5; v_call: TRBV6-1; d_call: TRBD1; clone_size: NA; cdr3_nt: TGTGCCAGCAGTGAGGACAGGGGATCCGGACCCCAGCATTTT; cdr3_aa: CASSEDRGSGPQHF
j_call: TRBJ1-1; v_call: TRBV7-9; d_call: NA; clone_size: NA; cdr3_nt: TGTGCCAGCATCCCCTCTACAGGGACGAACACTGAAGCTTTCTTT; cdr3_aa: CASIPSTGTNTEAFF
j_call: TRBJ2-7; v_call: TRBV27; d_call: NA; clone_size: NA; cdr3_nt: TGTGCCAGCAGTTTGGCGGCGGGAAGCGCCTACGAGCAGTACTTC; cdr3_aa: CASSLAAGSAYEQYF
j_call: TRBJ2-1; v_call: TRBV5-5; d_call: NA; clone_size: NA; cdr3_nt: TGTGCCAGCAGCAGCCATGGCAATGAGCAGTTCTTC; cdr3_aa: CASSSHGNEQFF